This record looks at one TCR beta chain sequence and its context. As yet, its antigen is unknown. This entry belongs to a study of shared clonotypes between healthy human individuals. Notes on the study in general: Only blood was sampled; tissue repertoires likely differ.

Produced via immunoSEQ multiplex PCR; TCRdb's table is partial and in-frame only. The sample lists 2,500,000 or so clones, around 90% occurring once. The CDR3 covers 11 residues. Trimming shortened V by 2 bases and J by 12 bases, and 13 bases separated the two germline ends. Germline V gene lookup returns CDR1 DFQATT and CDR2 SNEGSKA (reference sequence). The sample consisted of naive CD4+ T cells sorted from blood. This sample's subset: CD45RA+ positively selected. This chain joins TRBV20-1 and TRBJ1-1; D is unclear. This sequence originates from a man in his late teens or twenties in good health. DNA for the CDR3: TGCAGTGCTAGAACACCTGGAGTGACTTTCTTT. Translation gives CSARTPGVTFF.